This T cell receptor beta chain was captured by sequencing in a study of pediatric ulcerative colitis. The study, taken as a whole, reports: Rectal repertoires separated controls, mild-moderate and acute severe colitis.

V was pared by 0 bases and J by 0 bases, with 11 bases between. CDR3 length: 17 residues. CDR1 and CDR2 from the germline V gene are MNHNS and SASEGT. This clone appeared once. As yet, its antigen is unknown. One to two pinch biopsies were taken from the rectum during colonoscopy. Clones were read by immunoSEQ multiplex PCR, and TCRdb kept only the in-frame ones, dropping some. The sample carries tens of thousands of clones, about three quarters recorded once. This chain uses TRBV6-1 with TRBJ1-4; a weak D match, TRBD1 (5 bases). This TCR was sampled from a boy between 10 and 17 years old with moderate ulcerative colitis. The specimen was gut tissue. Written as DNA, the CDR3 is TGTGCCAGCAGTGAAGCATACCTGGGGGCAACTAATGAAAAACTGTTTTTT. Residues: CASSEAYLGATNEKLFF.